The rows below give T cell receptor beta chains drawn from one sample of a study of CD8+ T cells in alopecia areata. The table came from immunoSEQ multiplex PCR; TCRdb's copy has only in-frame clones and leaves some out. The sample yields about 92,000 clones, 44% seen once. The sample here was CD8+ T cells sorted from blood, taken at week 24, from a patient treated with tofacitinib. The receptor set was obtained from a human donor with alopecia areata. The CDR3 runs from the conserved cysteine through the conserved F or W. Size is omitted from some rows. Given values are once, few, many or a class for expanded clones.

cdr3_aa: CASSQERAGRLSGYNEQFF
clone_size: few
cdr3_length: 19
v_call: TRBV14
j_call: TRBJ2-1

cdr3_aa: CASSIDWTGGQPQHF
clone_size: NA
cdr3_length: 15
v_call: TRBV19
j_call: TRBJ1-5

cdr3_aa: CASSYPPGRAGETQYF
clone_size: NA
cdr3_length: 16
v_call: TRBV11-2
j_call: TRBJ2-5

cdr3_aa: CASSYGLAGREQYF
clone_size: NA
cdr3_length: 14
v_call: TRBV5-1
j_call: TRBJ2-7

cdr3_aa: CSAVSGSSYNEQFF
clone_size: NA
cdr3_length: 14
v_call: TRBV29-1
j_call: TRBJ2-1

cdr3_aa: CASSEGQGATDTQYF
clone_size: NA
cdr3_length: 15
v_call: TRBV2
j_call: TRBJ2-3

cdr3_aa: CASRSPQVPPGNEQFF
clone_size: NA
cdr3_length: 16
v_call: TRBV7-9
j_call: TRBJ2-1

cdr3_aa: CASSLSLRRTNTGELFF
clone_size: few
cdr3_length: 17
v_call: TRBV7-9
j_call: TRBJ2-2

cdr3_aa: CASSAGVGAHEKLFF
clone_size: NA
cdr3_length: 15
v_call: TRBV9
j_call: TRBJ1-4

cdr3_aa: CASSLGGQETQYF
clone_size: NA
cdr3_length: 13
v_call: TRBV7-9
j_call: TRBJ2-5

cdr3_aa: CSVESGSAYNEQFF
clone_size: NA
cdr3_length: 14
v_call: TRBV29-1
j_call: TRBJ2-1

cdr3_aa: CAWSVRDEQYF
clone_size: NA
cdr3_length: 11
v_call: TRBV30
j_call: TRBJ2-7

cdr3_aa: CASSLFLAGVDTQYF
clone_size: NA
cdr3_length: 15
v_call: TRBV27
j_call: TRBJ2-3

cdr3_aa: CASSPVDQETQYF
clone_size: NA
cdr3_length: 13
v_call: TRBV27
j_call: TRBJ2-5

cdr3_aa: CASSYGHSYEQYF
clone_size: NA
cdr3_length: 13
v_call: TRBV6-6
j_call: TRBJ2-7

cdr3_aa: CASRTSGTTDEQFF
clone_size: NA
cdr3_length: 14
v_call: TRBV7-9
j_call: TRBJ2-1

cdr3_aa: CASSFQPLREQYF
clone_size: once
cdr3_length: 13
v_call: TRBV7-9
j_call: TRBJ2-7

cdr3_aa: CASSFPQGRSSYNEQFF
clone_size: few
cdr3_length: 17
v_call: TRBV7-2
j_call: TRBJ2-1

cdr3_aa: CASSLSAGSQETQYF
clone_size: NA
cdr3_length: 15
v_call: TRBV27
j_call: TRBJ2-5

cdr3_aa: CASRIPGLGWGSEQFF
clone_size: few
cdr3_length: 16
v_call: TRBV7-9
j_call: TRBJ2-1

cdr3_aa: CSASGLAGISTDTQYF
clone_size: few
cdr3_length: 16
v_call: TRBV29-1
j_call: TRBJ2-3

cdr3_aa: CASSPRAGTSGDTGELFF
clone_size: NA
cdr3_length: 18
v_call: TRBV7-2
j_call: TRBJ2-2

cdr3_aa: CASSVGYSHGDEQFF
clone_size: NA
cdr3_length: 15
v_call: TRBV9
j_call: TRBJ2-1

cdr3_aa: CASSLVSLAGETQYF
clone_size: NA
cdr3_length: 15
v_call: TRBV7-9
j_call: TRBJ2-5

cdr3_aa: CSVLDTRNTIYF
clone_size: NA
cdr3_length: 12
v_call: TRBV29-1
j_call: TRBJ1-3

cdr3_aa: CASSPSGGNQPQHF
clone_size: many
cdr3_length: 14
v_call: TRBV7-9
j_call: TRBJ1-5

cdr3_aa: CASSPRPLLRELFF
clone_size: few
cdr3_length: 14
v_call: TRBV27
j_call: TRBJ2-2

cdr3_aa: CSVRTSGKYEQYF
clone_size: NA
cdr3_length: 13
v_call: TRBV29-1
j_call: TRBJ2-7

cdr3_aa: CASSSGSGDTQYF
clone_size: NA
cdr3_length: 13
v_call: TRBV2
j_call: TRBJ2-3

cdr3_aa: CASSFAGQATDTQYF
clone_size: NA
cdr3_length: 15
v_call: TRBV7-9
j_call: TRBJ2-3

cdr3_aa: CASSSRLAGVNEQFF
clone_size: NA
cdr3_length: 15
v_call: TRBV5-1
j_call: TRBJ2-1

cdr3_aa: CAWSPGWTGELFF
clone_size: NA
cdr3_length: 13
v_call: TRBV30
j_call: TRBJ2-2

cdr3_aa: CAGRQVLTGELFF
clone_size: NA
cdr3_length: 13
v_call: TRBV19
j_call: TRBJ2-2

cdr3_aa: CASSLRSEDLTGNTEAFF
clone_size: NA
cdr3_length: 18
v_call: TRBV7-2
j_call: TRBJ1-1

cdr3_aa: CATTDRSGSYEQYF
clone_size: NA
cdr3_length: 14
v_call: TRBV27
j_call: TRBJ2-7

cdr3_aa: CSVETGTYEQYF
clone_size: NA
cdr3_length: 12
v_call: TRBV29-1
j_call: TRBJ2-7